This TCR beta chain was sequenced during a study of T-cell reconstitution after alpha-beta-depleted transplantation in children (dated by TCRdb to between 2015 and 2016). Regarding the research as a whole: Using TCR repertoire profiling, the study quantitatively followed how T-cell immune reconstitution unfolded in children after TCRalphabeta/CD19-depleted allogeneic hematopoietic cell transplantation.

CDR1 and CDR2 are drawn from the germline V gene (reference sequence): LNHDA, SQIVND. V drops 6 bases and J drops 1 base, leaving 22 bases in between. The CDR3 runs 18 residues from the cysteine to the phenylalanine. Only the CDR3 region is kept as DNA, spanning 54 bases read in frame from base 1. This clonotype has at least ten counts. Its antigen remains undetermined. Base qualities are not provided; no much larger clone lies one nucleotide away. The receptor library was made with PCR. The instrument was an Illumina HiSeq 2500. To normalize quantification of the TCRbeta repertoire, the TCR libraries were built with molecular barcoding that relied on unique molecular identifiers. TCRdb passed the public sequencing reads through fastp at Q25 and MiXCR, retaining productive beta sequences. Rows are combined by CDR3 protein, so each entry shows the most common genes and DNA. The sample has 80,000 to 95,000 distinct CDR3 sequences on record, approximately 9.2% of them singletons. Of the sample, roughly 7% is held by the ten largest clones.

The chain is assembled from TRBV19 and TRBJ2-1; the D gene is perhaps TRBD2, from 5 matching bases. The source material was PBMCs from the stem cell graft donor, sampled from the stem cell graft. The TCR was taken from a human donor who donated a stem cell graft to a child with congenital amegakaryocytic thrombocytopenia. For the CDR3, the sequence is CASSLGLANQASYNEQFF. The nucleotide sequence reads TGTGCCAGTAGCCTTGGGCTAGCCAACCAAGCGTCCTACAATGAGCAGTTCTTC.